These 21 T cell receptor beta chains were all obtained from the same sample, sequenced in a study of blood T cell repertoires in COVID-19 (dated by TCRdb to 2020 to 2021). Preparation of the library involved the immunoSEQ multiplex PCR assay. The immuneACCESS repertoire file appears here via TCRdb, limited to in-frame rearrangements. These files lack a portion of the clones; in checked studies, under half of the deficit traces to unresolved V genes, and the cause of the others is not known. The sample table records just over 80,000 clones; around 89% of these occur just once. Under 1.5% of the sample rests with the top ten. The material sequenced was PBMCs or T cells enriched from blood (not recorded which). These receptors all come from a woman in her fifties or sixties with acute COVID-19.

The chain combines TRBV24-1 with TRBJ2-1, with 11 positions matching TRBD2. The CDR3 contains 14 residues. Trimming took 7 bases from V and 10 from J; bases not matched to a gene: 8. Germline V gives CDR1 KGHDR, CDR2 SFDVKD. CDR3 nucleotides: TGTGCCACCAGCCCACTAGCGGGAGAGTGCGAGCAGTTCTTC. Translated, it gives CATSPLAGECEQFF.

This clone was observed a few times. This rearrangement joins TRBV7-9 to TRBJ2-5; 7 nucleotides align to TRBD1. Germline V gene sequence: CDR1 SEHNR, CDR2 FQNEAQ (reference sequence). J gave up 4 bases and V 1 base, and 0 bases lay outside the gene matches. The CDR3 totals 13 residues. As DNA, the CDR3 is TGTGCCAGCAGCTTAGGGACAGGAGAGACCCAGTACTTC. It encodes CASSLGTGETQYF.

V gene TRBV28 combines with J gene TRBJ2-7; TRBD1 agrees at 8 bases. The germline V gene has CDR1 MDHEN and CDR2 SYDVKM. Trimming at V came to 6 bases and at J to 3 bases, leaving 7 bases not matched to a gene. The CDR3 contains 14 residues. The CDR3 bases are TGTGCCAGCAGCCCCCGACAGGGGAACTACGAGCAGTACTTC. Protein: CASSPRQGNYEQYF.

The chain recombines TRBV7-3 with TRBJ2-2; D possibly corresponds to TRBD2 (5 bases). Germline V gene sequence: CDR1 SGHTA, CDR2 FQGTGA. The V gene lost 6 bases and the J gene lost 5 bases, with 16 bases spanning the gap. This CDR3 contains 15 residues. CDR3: CASRLRALGTGELFF. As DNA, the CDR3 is TGTGCCAGCAGGTTGCGGGCCCTGGGTACCGGGGAGCTGTTTTTT.

CDR3 loop: CAWTRWDRGDEQYF. In DNA, the CDR3 is TGTGCCTGGACCCGCTGGGACAGGGGGGACGAGCAGTACTTC. The rearrangement links TRBV30 to TRBJ2-7, with TRBD1 identical over 11 bases. CDR3 size: 14 residues. In germline, CDR1 is GTSNPN, CDR2 SVGIG (reference sequence). Unmatched junction bases numbered 7, after V lost 4 bases and J lost 5 bases.

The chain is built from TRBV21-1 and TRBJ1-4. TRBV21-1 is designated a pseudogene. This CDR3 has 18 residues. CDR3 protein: CASSKDGTGVGTNEKLFF. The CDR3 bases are TGTGCCAGCAGCAAAGATGGGACGGGGGTAGGAACTAATGAAAAACTGTTTTTT.

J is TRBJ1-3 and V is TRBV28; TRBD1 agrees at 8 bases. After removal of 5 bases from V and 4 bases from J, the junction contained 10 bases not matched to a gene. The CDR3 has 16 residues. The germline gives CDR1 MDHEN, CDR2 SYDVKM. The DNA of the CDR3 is TGTGCCAGCAGTCCCCACGGGACAGGCTACGGAAACACCATATATTTT. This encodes CASSPHGTGYGNTIYF.

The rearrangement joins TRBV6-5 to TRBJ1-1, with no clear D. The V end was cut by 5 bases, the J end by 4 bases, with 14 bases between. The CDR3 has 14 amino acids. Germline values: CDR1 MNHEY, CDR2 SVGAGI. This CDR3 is CASSTYPGGTEAFF. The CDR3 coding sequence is TGTGCCAGCAGTACGTACCCAGGTGGCACTGAAGCTTTCTTT.

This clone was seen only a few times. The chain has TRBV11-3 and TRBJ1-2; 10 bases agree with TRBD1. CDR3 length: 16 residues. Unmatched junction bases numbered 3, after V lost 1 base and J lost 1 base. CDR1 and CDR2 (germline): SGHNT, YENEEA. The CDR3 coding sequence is TGTGCCAGCAGCTTAGGACAGGGGGCTTTTAACTATGGCTACACCTTC. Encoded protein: CASSLGQGAFNYGYTF.

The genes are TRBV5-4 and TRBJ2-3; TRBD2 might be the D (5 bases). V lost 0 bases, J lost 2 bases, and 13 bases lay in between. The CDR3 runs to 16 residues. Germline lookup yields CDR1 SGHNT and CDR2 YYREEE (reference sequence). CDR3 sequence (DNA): TGTGCCAGCAGCTTGGCCGTGGGAGTTAACACAGATACGCAGTATTTT. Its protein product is CASSLAVGVNTDTQYF.

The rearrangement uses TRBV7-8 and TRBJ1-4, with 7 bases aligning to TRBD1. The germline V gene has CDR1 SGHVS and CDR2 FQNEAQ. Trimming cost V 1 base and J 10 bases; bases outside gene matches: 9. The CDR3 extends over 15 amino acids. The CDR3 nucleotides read TGTGCCAGCAGCTTAGGAGGGGGCGTGGGGGGAAAACTGTTTTTT. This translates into CASSLGGGVGGKLFF.

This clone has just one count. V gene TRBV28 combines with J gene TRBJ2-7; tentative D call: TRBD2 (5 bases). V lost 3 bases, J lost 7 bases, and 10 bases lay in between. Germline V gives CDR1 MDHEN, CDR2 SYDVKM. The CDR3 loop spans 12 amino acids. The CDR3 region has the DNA TGTGCCAGCAGTTTTAAAAGCGGAGAGCAGTACTTC. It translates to CASSFKSGEQYF.

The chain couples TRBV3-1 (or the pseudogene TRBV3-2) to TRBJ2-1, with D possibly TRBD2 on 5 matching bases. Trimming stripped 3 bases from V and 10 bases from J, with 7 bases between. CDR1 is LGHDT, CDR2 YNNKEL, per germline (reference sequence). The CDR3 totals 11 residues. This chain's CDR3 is CASSHTGEQFF. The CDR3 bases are TGTGCCAGCAGCCACACGGGAGAGCAGTTCTTC.

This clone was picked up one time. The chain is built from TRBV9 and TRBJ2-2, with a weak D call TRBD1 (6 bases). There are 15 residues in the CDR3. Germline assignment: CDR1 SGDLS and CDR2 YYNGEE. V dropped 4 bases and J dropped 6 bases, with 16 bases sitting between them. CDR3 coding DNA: TGTGCCAGCAGCTCCAGGGGCAGCGAACCCGGGGAGCTGTTTTTT. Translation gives CASSSRGSEPGELFF.

The CDR3 protein is CASSPRQGRQETQYF. DNA for the CDR3: TGCGCCAGCAGCCCTAGACAGGGCCGACAAGAGACCCAGTACTTC. V usage is TRBV5-1 and J usage is TRBJ2-5; the match to TRBD1 covers 7 bases. The CDR3 runs 15 residues. The J segment lost 2 bases and the V segment lost 4 bases, leaving 8 bases of the junction unmatched. Germline CDR1 is SGHRS and CDR2 is YFSETQ. Full variable domain (outside the CDR3, taken from reference TRBV5-1 and TRBJ2-5): KAGVTQTPRYLIKTRGQQVTLSCSPISGHRSVSWYQQTPGQGLQFLFEYFSETQRNKGNFPGRFSGRQFSNSRSEMNVSTLELGDSALYLCASSPRQGRQETQYFGPGTRLLVL.

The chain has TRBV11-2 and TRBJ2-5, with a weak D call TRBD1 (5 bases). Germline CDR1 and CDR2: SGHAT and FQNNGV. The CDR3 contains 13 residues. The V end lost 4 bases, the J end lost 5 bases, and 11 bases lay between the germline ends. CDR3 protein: CASSSQGRETQYF. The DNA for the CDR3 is TGTGCCAGCAGCTCCCAGGGCCGGGAGACCCAGTACTTC.

Written as DNA, the CDR3 is TGTGCCAGCAGTGAGTTTAGCGGGAGGGCCAACCAAGAGACCCAGTACTTC. It yields the protein CASSEFSGRANQETQYF. The V and J genes are TRBV2 and TRBJ2-5; 11 nucleotides align to TRBD2. Germline trimming cut 3 bases from V and 0 bases from J; bases unmatched to any gene: 6. Per germline, CDR1 SNHLY and CDR2 FYNNEI. The CDR3 has 17 amino acids.

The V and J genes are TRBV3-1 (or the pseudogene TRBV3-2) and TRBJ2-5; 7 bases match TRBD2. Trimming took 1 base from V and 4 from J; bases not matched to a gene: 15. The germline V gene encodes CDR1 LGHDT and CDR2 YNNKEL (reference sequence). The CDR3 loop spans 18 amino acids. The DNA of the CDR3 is TGTGCCAGCAGCCAAGTGGCCCCCAGAGGGTTAGCGGGAGAGACCCAGTACTTC. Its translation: CASSQVAPRGLAGETQYF.

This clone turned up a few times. This chain's CDR3 is CASSLDANKNIQYF. As DNA, the CDR3 is TGCGCCAGCAGCTTGGATGCGAATAAAAACATTCAGTACTTC. The chain is built from TRBV5-1 and TRBJ2-4; no firm D call. V dropped 0 bases and J dropped 4 bases, with 8 bases sitting between them. Germline loops: CDR1 SGHRS, CDR2 YFSETQ. The CDR3 consists of 14 residues. The full variable domain, in which reference TRBV5-1 and TRBJ2-4 provide the parts outside the CDR3, is KAGVTQTPRYLIKTRGQQVTLSCSPISGHRSVSWYQQTPGQGLQFLFEYFSETQRNKGNFPGRFSGRQFSNSRSEMNVSTLELGDSALYLCASSLDANKNIQYFGAGTRLSVL.

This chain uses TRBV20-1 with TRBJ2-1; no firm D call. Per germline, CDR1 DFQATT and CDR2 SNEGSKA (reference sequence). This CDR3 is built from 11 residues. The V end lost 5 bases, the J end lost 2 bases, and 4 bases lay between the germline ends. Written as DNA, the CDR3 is TGCAGTGCTGCTACCTACAATGAGCAGTTCTTC. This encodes CSAATYNEQFF.

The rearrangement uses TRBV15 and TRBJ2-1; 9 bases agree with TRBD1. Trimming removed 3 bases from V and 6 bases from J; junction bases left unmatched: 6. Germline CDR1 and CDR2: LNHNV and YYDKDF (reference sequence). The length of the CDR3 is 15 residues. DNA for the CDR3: TGTGCCACCAGCAGGGGACAGGGAGAAGTCAATGAGCAGTTCTTC. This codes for CATSRGQGEVNEQFF. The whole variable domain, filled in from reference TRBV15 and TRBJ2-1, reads DAMVIQNPRYQVTQFGKPVTLSCSQTLNHNVMYWYQQKSSQAPKLLFHYYDKDFNNEADTPDNFQSRRPNTSFCFLDIRSPGLGDTAMYLCATSRGQGEVNEQFFGPGTRLTVL.